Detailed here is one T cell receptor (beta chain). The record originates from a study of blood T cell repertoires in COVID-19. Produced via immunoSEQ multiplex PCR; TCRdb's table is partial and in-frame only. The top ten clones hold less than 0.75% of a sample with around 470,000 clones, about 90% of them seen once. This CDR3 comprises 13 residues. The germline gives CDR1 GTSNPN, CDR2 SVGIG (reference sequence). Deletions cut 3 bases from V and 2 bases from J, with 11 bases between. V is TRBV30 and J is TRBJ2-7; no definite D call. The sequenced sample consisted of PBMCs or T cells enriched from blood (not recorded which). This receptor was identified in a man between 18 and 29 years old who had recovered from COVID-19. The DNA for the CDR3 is TGTGCCTGGAGGGTCCACAGTACCTACGAGCAGTACTTC. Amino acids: CAWRVHSTYEQYF.